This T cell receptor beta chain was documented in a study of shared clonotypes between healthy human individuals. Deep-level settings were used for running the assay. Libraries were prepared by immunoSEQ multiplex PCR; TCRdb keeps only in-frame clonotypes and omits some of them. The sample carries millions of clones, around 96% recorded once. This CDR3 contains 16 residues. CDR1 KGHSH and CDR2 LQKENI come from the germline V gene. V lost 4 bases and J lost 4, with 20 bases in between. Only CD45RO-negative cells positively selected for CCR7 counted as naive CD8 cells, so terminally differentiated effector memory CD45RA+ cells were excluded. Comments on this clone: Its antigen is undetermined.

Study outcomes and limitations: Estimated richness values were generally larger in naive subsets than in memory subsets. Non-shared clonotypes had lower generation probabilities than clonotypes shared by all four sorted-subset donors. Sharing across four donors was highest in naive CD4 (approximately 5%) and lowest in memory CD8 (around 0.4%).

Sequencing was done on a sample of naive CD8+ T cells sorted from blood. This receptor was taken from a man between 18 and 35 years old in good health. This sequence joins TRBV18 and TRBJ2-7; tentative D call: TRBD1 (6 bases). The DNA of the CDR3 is TGTGCCAGCTCACGCCTTGGGGACAAGGGGTGGTACGAGCAGTACTTC. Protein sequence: CASSRLGDKGWYEQYF.